The 23 T cell receptor beta chains given below trace back to one sample, sequenced in a study of long-term antiretroviral therapy in people with HIV (dated by TCRdb to between 2022 and 2023). Sequencing of the TRB variable region was done with the immunoSEQ hsTCRB v3.0 assay at survey level resolution. Entries here come from immuneACCESS through TCRdb and include only in-frame sequences with V and J called. Some clones fail to appear in such tables; in the studies checked, an unresolved V gene covers under half of the shortfall, and the cause of the remainder is unknown. The sample profile shows about 25,000 clones; 80% to 95% of them were found once. Under 10% of the sample goes to the ten largest clones. This sample comprised unsorted PBMCs, obtained 7.6 years after starting antiretroviral therapy. These receptors were obtained from a woman between 35 and 50 years old with HIV.

The chain is built from TRBV12-5 and TRBJ2-5; D may be TRBD2 (6 bases). This CDR3 has 15 amino acids. From germline, CDR1 is LGHNT and CDR2 FRNRAP. Trimming stripped 5 bases from V and 4 bases from J, with 17 bases between. The CDR3 coding sequence is TGTGCTAGTGGTAAGTCGGAGGGGCCGGGAGAGACCCAGTACTTC. It is translated as CASGKSEGPGETQYF.

The V and J genes are TRBV11-3 and TRBJ2-7; TRBD1 aligns across 9 bases. The germline CDR1 and CDR2 sequences are SGHNT and YENEEA. The V gene end was trimmed by 2 bases and the J gene end by 6 bases; junction bases not matched to a gene: 5. CDR3 length equals 14 residues. The CDR3, as DNA: TGTGCCAGCAGCTTACCGGGACAGGGAACCGAGCAGTACTTC. Translated: CASSLPGQGTEQYF.

CDR3 bases: TGTGCCAGTAGTCGGACAGGGCAAGGTGGCTACACCTTC. This gives the protein CASSRTGQGGYTF. The chain has TRBV19 and TRBJ1-2, with TRBD1 identical over 8 bases. The germline V gene encodes CDR1 LNHDA and CDR2 SQIVND (reference sequence). The CDR3 is 13 amino acids. V lost 5 bases and J lost 7; bases outside the gene matches: 6.

This chain's CDR3 is CAISELGATDTQYF. CDR3 in DNA: TGTGCCATCAGTGAATTGGGGGCAACAGATACGCAGTATTTT. This chain links TRBV10-3 with TRBJ2-3, with a weak D call TRBD1 (6 bases). The V end was cut by 3 bases, the J end by 3 bases, with 10 bases between. The CDR3 totals 14 residues. Germline-derived CDR1 and CDR2 are ENHRY and SYGVKD.

The chain combines TRBV5-1 with TRBJ1-4, with D perhaps TRBD1 (5 bases). V shed 4 bases and J shed 7 bases, with 20 bases lying between them. There are 16 residues in the CDR3. From germline, CDR1 is SGHRS and CDR2 YFSETQ. CDR3 in amino acids: CASSPQSGGRVEKLFF. Here the CDR3 DNA reads TGCGCCAGCAGCCCTCAATCGGGGGGACGGGTTGAAAAACTGTTTTTT.

This chain joins TRBV6-5 and TRBJ2-5, with 10 bases that match TRBD2. V gave up 6 bases and J gave up 5 bases; unmatched junction bases: 6. CDR3 length equals 14 residues. Germline assignment: CDR1 MNHEY and CDR2 SVGAGI. CDR3 nucleotide sequence: TGTGCCAGCAGGAGCGGGGGGGCCTTGGAGACCCAGTACTTC. Translating gives CASRSGGALETQYF.

The genes are TRBV19 and TRBJ2-1, with D possibly matching TRBD2 (6 bases). V was cut by 4 bases and J by 9 bases, with 16 bases left in between. CDR3 length: 14 residues. Per germline, CDR1 LNHDA and CDR2 SQIVND (reference sequence). The CDR3 coding sequence is TGTGCCAGTAGTACCAGGGACTTTAATGGTGAGCAGTTCTTC. Protein product: CASSTRDFNGEQFF.

The rearrangement links TRBV7-8 to TRBJ2-7; no clear D. Germline assignment: CDR1 SGHVS and CDR2 FQNEAQ. The V end lost 5 bases, the J end lost 3 bases, and 11 bases lay between the germline ends. The CDR3 is 13 amino acids. The CDR3, as DNA: TGTGCCAGCAGCCCTCCCACCTACTACGAGCAGTACTTC. Amino acid sequence: CASSPPTYYEQYF.

The chain links TRBV2 to TRBJ1-5; D unresolved. Germline loops: CDR1 SNHLY, CDR2 FYNNEI. The V end lost 8 bases, the J end lost 3 bases, and 17 bases lay between the germline ends. CDR3 length: 15 residues. The CDR3 DNA is TGTGCCAGCTCTAAAGGCGGCAGTTCCAATCAGCCCCAGCATTTT. It is translated as CASSKGGSSNQPQHF.

The V call is TRBV29-1, the J call TRBJ2-1; 10 bases match TRBD1. V shed 0 bases and J 2 bases; nucleotides not matched to a gene: 4. CDR1 is SQVTM and CDR2 is ANQGSEA in the germline V gene. The CDR3 consists of 16 residues. The CDR3 nucleotides are TGCAGCGTTGAAGATCTGGGACAGGGGACCTACAATGAGCAGTTCTTC. This translates into CSVEDLGQGTYNEQFF.

The chain couples TRBV10-3 to TRBJ1-1; tentatively, D is TRBD1 (6 bases). V lost 6 bases to trimming and J lost 5 bases, with 10 bases between them. CDR3 size: 12 residues. CDR1 is ENHRY and CDR2 is SYGVKD in the germline V gene. The CDR3 sequence: CAIRAGETEAFF. The DNA of the CDR3 is TGTGCCATCAGAGCAGGGGAAACTGAAGCTTTCTTT.

The V gene is TRBV30, the J gene TRBJ1-1, with D possibly TRBD1 on 5 matching bases. Per germline, CDR1 GTSNPN and CDR2 SVGIG (reference sequence). Between the trimmed V and J ends, which lost 0 bases and 4 bases, there was a span of 12 bases. The CDR3 is made up of 14 amino acids. This chain's CDR3 is CAWSVGGLSTEAFF. The DNA for the CDR3 is TGTGCCTGGAGTGTGGGGGGGTTGAGCACTGAAGCTTTCTTT.

V usage is TRBV2 and J usage is TRBJ2-5; D is possibly TRBD2 (5 bases). The CDR3 loop spans 12 amino acids. Germline V gene data show CDR1 as SNHLY and CDR2 as FYNNEI. Deletions cut 5 bases from V and 5 bases from J, with 9 bases between. The CDR3 nucleotides read TGTGCCAGCAGTCTCCAGCGGGAGACCCAGTACTTC. It codes for CASSLQRETQYF.

The chain carries TRBV2 and TRBJ1-1, with 7 bases matching TRBD1. V shed 7 bases, J shed 0 bases, and the junction held 8 bases outside the gene matches. This CDR3 has 15 amino acids. Looked up from germline, CDR1 is SNHLY and CDR2 is FYNNEI. The CDR3 loop reads CASNRQGDMNTEAFF. The CDR3 DNA is TGTGCCAGCAATCGGCAGGGGGACATGAACACTGAAGCTTTCTTT.

The chain employs TRBV15 and TRBJ2-2, with D possibly matching TRBD1 (5 bases). Germline CDR1 is LNHNV and CDR2 is YYDKDF (reference sequence). V dropped 5 bases and J dropped 0 bases, with 10 bases sitting between them. CDR3 size: 15 residues. In DNA form, the CDR3 reads TGTGCCACCAGCCTGTGGACAACGAACACCGGGGAGCTGTTTTTT. It translates to CATSLWTTNTGELFF.

CDR3 sequence reads: CAWKRAGNTIYF. The CDR3 bases are TGTGCCTGGAAACGGGCTGGAAACACCATATATTTT. The chain combines TRBV30 with TRBJ1-3, with D hard to call. Trimming took off 4 bases at V and 2 bases at J, with 6 bases between the two ends. The germline gives CDR1 GTSNPN, CDR2 SVGIG (reference sequence). The CDR3 contains 12 residues.

The V gene is TRBV15, the J gene TRBJ1-2, with TRBD1 matching over 7 bases. The J segment lost 8 bases and the V segment lost 5 bases, leaving 8 bases of the junction unmatched. Germline V gives CDR1 LNHNV, CDR2 YYDKDF (reference sequence). The CDR3 has 13 amino acids. In nucleotides, the CDR3 is TGTGCCACCAGCCAGGGGGTATTGGGGGGCTACACCTTC. This codes for CATSQGVLGGYTF.

The chain recombines TRBV27 with TRBJ1-1; weak D call: TRBD1 (6 bases). Germline CDR1 and CDR2: MNHEY and SMNVEV (reference sequence). The CDR3 has 15 residues. Trimming removed 4 bases from V and 1 base from J, with 13 bases in between. The CDR3 bases are TGTGCCAGCAGTTATCAGGGGCTCGCGAACACTGAAGCTTTCTTT. Its protein is CASSYQGLANTEAFF.

The chain uses TRBV9 and TRBJ1-2; TRBD1 matches at 10 bases. The germline gives CDR1 SGDLS, CDR2 YYNGEE. CDR3 length equals 17 residues. V shed 4 bases, J shed 4 bases, and the junction held 13 bases outside the gene matches. The chain's CDR3 is CASSSLAGTGVFYGYTF. CDR3 in DNA: TGTGCCAGCAGCTCACTGGCGGGGACAGGGGTTTTCTATGGCTACACCTTC.

The V gene is TRBV7-2, the J gene TRBJ2-2, with 7 bases identical to TRBD1. The CDR3 length is 14 residues. The V gene end was trimmed by 5 bases and the J gene end by 5 bases; junction bases not matched to a gene: 5. The germline V gene has CDR1 SGHTA and CDR2 FQGNSA. CDR3 DNA sequence: TGTGCCAGCAGCCTAGGGACAGAAACCGGGGAGCTGTTTTTT. Translated, it gives CASSLGTETGELFF.

The V gene is TRBV9, the J gene TRBJ1-5; TRBD1 aligns across 10 bases. CDR1 is SGDLS and CDR2 is YYNGEE in the germline V gene. V lost 3 bases to trimming and J lost 7 bases; unmatched junction nucleotides: 4. CDR3 length: 14 amino acids. The CDR3 reads CASSGQGAGQPQHF. The CDR3 region has the DNA TGTGCCAGCAGCGGACAGGGGGCAGGGCAGCCCCAGCATTTT.

This chain joins TRBV19 and TRBJ2-1; no clear D gene. This CDR3 has 13 amino acids. CDR1 and CDR2 from the germline V gene are LNHDA and SQIVND (reference sequence). Trimming stripped 2 bases from V and 7 bases from J, with 9 bases between. CDR3 in DNA: TGTGCCAGTAGTATACTCGCCTTTAATGAGCAGTTCTTC. Translation gives CASSILAFNEQFF. Based on the CDR3 plus reference TRBV19 and TRBJ2-1, the full variable domain is DGGITQSPKYLFRKEGQNVTLSCEQNLNHDAMYWYRQDPGQGLRLIYYSQIVNDFQKGDIAEGYSVSREKKESFPLTVTSAQKNPTAFYLCASSILAFNEQFFGPGTRLTVL.

This chain links TRBV11-2 with TRBJ2-2; 8 nucleotides agree with TRBD2. Germline-derived CDR1 and CDR2 are SGHAT and FQNNGV. After removal of 3 bases from V and 3 bases from J, the junction contained 9 bases not matched to a gene. The CDR3 has 17 amino acids. DNA of the CDR3: TGTGCCAGCAGCTTCCTCATAGCGGGGAATGACACCGGGGAGCTGTTTTTT. Its translation: CASSFLIAGNDTGELFF.